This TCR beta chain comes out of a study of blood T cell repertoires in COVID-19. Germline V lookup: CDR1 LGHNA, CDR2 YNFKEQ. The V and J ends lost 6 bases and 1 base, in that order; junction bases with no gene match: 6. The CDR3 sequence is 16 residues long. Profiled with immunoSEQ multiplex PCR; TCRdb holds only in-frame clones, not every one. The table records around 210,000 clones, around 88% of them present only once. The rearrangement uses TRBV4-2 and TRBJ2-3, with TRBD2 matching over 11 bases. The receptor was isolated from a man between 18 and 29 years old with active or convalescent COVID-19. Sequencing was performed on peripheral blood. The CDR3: CASRELGLAGTDTQYF. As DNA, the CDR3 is TGTGCCAGCAGAGAACTGGGACTAGCGGGCACAGATACGCAGTATTTT.